The 27 T cell receptor beta chains listed next were all sequenced from one sample in a study of human T cells and chemical hapten exposure (dated by TCRdb to about 2021). The meaning of the sample's time point label: patch test 2, 6 weeks after DPC sensitization. Reading the label with the study, this specimen's treatment or condition is: therapeutic diphenylcyclopropenone sensitization with weekly scalp DPC. The method behind the library was RACE. Data came from a NextSeq 500. TCRdb reprocessed the public reads (quality trimming at Q25 with fastp, clone calling with MiXCR) and kept in-frame beta chains. When rows share a CDR3 protein, they turn into one entry using the most common DNA and genes. The sample includes hundreds of thousands of distinct CDR3 sequences, with 6% to 7% observed a single time. About 5.4% of the sample lies in the top ten. The sequences come from whole blood, collected in connection with sensitization to the hapten diphenylcyclopropenone (DPC). The receptors derive from a woman younger than 30 with alopecia areata. Some clones in this sample may be carry-over from other donors' samples.

This clonotype was detected many times. The chain joins TRBV4-1 to TRBJ2-7, with no clear D. V was shortened by 3 bases and J by 4 bases, with 7 bases between the two germline ends. CDR1 and CDR2 from the germline V gene are MGHRA and YSYEKL. The CDR3 loop spans 12 amino acids. CDR3 coding DNA: TGCGCCAGCAGCCAGGACCGTTACGAGCAGTACTTC. Its translation is CASSQDRYEQYF.

This clonotype was seen ten or more times. The chain combines TRBV20-1 with TRBJ2-1; TRBD1 matches at 9 bases. This CDR3 is 14 amino acids long. The germline V gene encodes CDR1 DFQATT and CDR2 SNEGSKA (reference sequence). Trimming removed 1 base from V and 9 bases from J; junction bases left unmatched: 7. CDR3 DNA: TGCAGTGCTAGAGGGACAGGGGTTGAGGGTGAGCAGTTCTTC. Its protein is CSARGTGVEGEQFF.

There are many counts of this clonotype. The rearrangement joins TRBV24-1 to TRBJ2-1, with D tentatively TRBD2 (6 bases). CDR3 length: 16 amino acids. CDR1 is KGHDR and CDR2 is SFDVKD in the germline V gene. Trimming removed 0 bases from V and 3 bases from J, with 11 bases in between. CDR3 loop: CATSDLGGKNYNEQFF. The CDR3 coding sequence is TGTGCCACCAGTGATTTGGGGGGGAAGAACTACAATGAGCAGTTCTTC.

The J gene is TRBJ1-5, the V gene TRBV4-2, with no clear D. The CDR3 contains 15 residues. The ends were cut back, 1 base at V and 3 bases at J, with 10 bases in the middle. CDR1 and CDR2 from the germline V gene are LGHNA and YNFKEQ. Here the CDR3 reads CASSQGSGPNQPQHF. The CDR3 coding sequence is TGTGCCAGCAGCCAAGGGTCGGGCCCCAATCAGCCCCAGCATTTT.

V is TRBV7-9 and J is TRBJ2-3; 9 bases are shared with TRBD1. Trimming took 5 bases from V and 2 from J; bases not matched to a gene: 8. Germline lookup yields CDR1 SEHNR and CDR2 FQNEAQ (reference sequence). The CDR3 extends over 16 amino acids. The CDR3 loop is CASSTNRGRTTDTQYF. The CDR3 coding sequence is TGTGCCAGCAGCACAAACAGGGGGCGCACCACAGATACGCAGTATTTT.

The chain employs TRBV7-9 and TRBJ2-3; maybe TRBD1 (6 bases). Trimming removed 5 bases from V and 3 bases from J, with 15 bases in between. Germline CDR1 is SEHNR and CDR2 is FQNEAQ (reference sequence). The CDR3 runs 15 residues. The CDR3 bases are TGTGCCAGCAGCCCAAGGGGGACAAAAACAGATACGCAGTATTTT. Translated, it gives CASSPRGTKTDTQYF.

The CDR3 loop is CATSRARTGVCEKLFF. CDR3 bases: TGTGCCACCAGCAGAGCCCGGACAGGTGTCTGCGAAAAACTGTTTTTT. This rearrangement joins TRBV15 to TRBJ1-4; TRBD1 matches at 7 bases. The germline gives CDR1 LNHNV, CDR2 YYDKDF (reference sequence). Trimming cost V 1 base and J 8 bases; bases outside gene matches: 10. The length of the CDR3 is 16 residues.

The chain combines TRBV27 with TRBJ2-7; TRBD1 is a possible D gene (7 bases). Germline-derived CDR1 and CDR2 are MNHEY and SMNVEV (reference sequence). This CDR3 spans 14 amino acids. V lost 1 base and J 7 bases, leaving 14 bases between the germline ends. CDR3 sequence reads: CASSLLETGREQYF. In DNA form, the CDR3 reads TGTGCCAGCAGTTTATTGGAGACAGGGAGGGAGCAGTACTTC.

Worth noting for this clonotype: Since a much larger clone is just one base distant, this may be a read error. The chain links TRBV7-6 to TRBJ1-3, with 7 bases lining up with TRBD1. This CDR3 has 15 amino acids. V was pared by 6 bases and J by 0 bases, with 5 bases of the junction left unmatched. Germline CDR1 is SGHVS and CDR2 is FNYEAQ. CDR3 sequence: CASRQDRSSGNTIYF. The CDR3 region has the DNA TGTGCCAGCAGACAGGACAGGAGCTCTGGAAACACCATATATTTT.

The V call is TRBV12-3 or TRBV12-4, the J call TRBJ2-3, with TRBD1 matching over 7 bases. Trimming cost V 5 bases and J 2 bases; bases outside gene matches: 7. The CDR3 length is 15 residues. DNA for the CDR3: TGTGCCAGCAGTGGACAGGAGGACCTCACAGATACGCAGTATTTT. Amino acids: CASSGQEDLTDTQYF.

A word on this clonotype: This could be a read error, since a much larger clone is one nucleotide away. The chain links TRBV28 to TRBJ1-2; 8 bases are shared with TRBD1. Germline-derived CDR1 and CDR2 are MDHEN and SYDVKM. J was trimmed by 10 bases and V by 2 bases; bases with no gene match: 12. The CDR3 has 15 amino acids. The chain's CDR3 is CASSLKRQGAGDYTF. The CDR3 region has the DNA TGTGCCAGCAGTTTAAAACGGCAGGGGGCAGGCGACTACACCTTC.

The table lists this clonotype with many counts. This chain connects TRBV6-2 or TRBV6-3 to TRBJ2-1; 9 bases match TRBD1. Germline assignment: CDR1 MNHEY and CDR2 SVGEGT. This CDR3 has 13 residues. The junction had 7 bases not matched to a gene; V was cut back by 8 bases and J by 8 bases. The CDR3 DNA is TGTGCCAGCGCGGGACAGGGATACGATGAGCAGTTCTTC. Translating it yields CASAGQGYDEQFF.

The table lists this clonotype with many counts. This chain connects TRBV11-2 to TRBJ1-3, with a weak D call TRBD1 (6 bases). This CDR3 region has 17 residues. The V gene's germline CDR1 is SGHAT and CDR2 FQNNGV. Trimming took off 6 bases at V and 4 bases at J, with 22 bases between the two ends. CDR3 coding DNA: TGTGCCAGCAGAGGACGTGGACCAGAGACAGGAGGAAACACCATATATTTT. This encodes CASRGRGPETGGNTIYF.

CDR3 DNA sequence: TGTGCCAGCAGCCCCCAGAGTGGCTTGGCCTACAATGAGCAGTTCTTC. This encodes CASSPQSGLAYNEQFF. The chain recombines TRBV7-2 with TRBJ2-1; no clear D gene. The CDR3 totals 16 residues. V was trimmed by 5 bases and J by 2 bases, leaving 16 bases between them. Per germline, CDR1 SGHTA and CDR2 FQGNSA.

The CDR3 nucleotides read TGCGCCAGCAGCCAAGATTCGGCAGGGCCTTCACCCCTCCACTTT. It is translated as CASSQDSAGPSPLHF. The chain employs TRBV4-3 and TRBJ1-6; possible D gene TRBD1, 5 bases. Germline loops: CDR1 LGHNA, CDR2 YSLEER. The CDR3 contains 15 residues. V shed 0 bases and J shed 9 bases, with 12 bases lying between them.

This clonotype appeared a few times. V and J are TRBV6-5 and TRBJ1-3; tentatively, D is TRBD1 (6 bases). Trimming removed 5 bases at V and 1 base at J, with 12 bases between. The V gene's germline CDR1 is MNHEY and CDR2 SVGAGI. The CDR3 extends over 15 amino acids. CDR3 region: CASSTITGSGNTIYF. DNA of the CDR3: TGTGCCAGCAGTACCATTACAGGGTCTGGAAACACCATATATTTT.

This clonotype was recorded at least ten times. J is TRBJ1-3 and V is TRBV7-8; D uncertain. Trimming removed 5 bases at V and 5 bases at J, with 7 bases between. This CDR3 spans 12 amino acids. Germline CDR1 SGHVS, CDR2 FQNEAQ. The CDR3 DNA sequence: TGTGCCAGCAGCCTGGGGAGAAACACCATATATTTT. Translating gives CASSLGRNTIYF.

V usage is TRBV5-1 and J usage is TRBJ2-5; D call uncertain. The CDR3 is 16 residues long. V gave up 1 base and J gave up 2 bases, with 15 bases separating them. The V gene's germline CDR1 is SGHRS and CDR2 YFSETQ. The CDR3 sequence is CASSLREWTVQETQYF. DNA for the CDR3: TGCGCCAGCAGCTTGAGAGAATGGACGGTACAAGAGACCCAGTACTTC.

V is TRBV10-3 and J is TRBJ2-1, with unresolved D. V was cut by 0 bases and J by 5 bases, with 8 bases left in between. Germline V lookup: CDR1 ENHRY, CDR2 SYGVKD. The CDR3 covers 14 residues. CDR3 DNA: TGTGCCATCAGTGAGTCGGGAAGTGACAATGAGCAGTTCTTC. As protein: CAISESGSDNEQFF.

In this sample, this clonotype turned up a few times. The gene calls are TRBV9 and TRBJ2-5; D ambiguous. The germline V gene has CDR1 SGDLS and CDR2 YYNGEE. V gave up 2 bases and J gave up 0 bases, with 11 bases separating them. The CDR3 is made up of 15 amino acids. The CDR3: CASSVAGAHQETQYF. The CDR3, as DNA: TGTGCCAGCAGCGTCGCCGGAGCCCACCAAGAGACCCAGTACTTC.

The sample holds many counts of this clonotype. V usage is TRBV24-1 and J usage is TRBJ2-1; 7 positions match TRBD2. Germline lookup yields CDR1 KGHDR and CDR2 SFDVKD. This CDR3 has 17 residues. Trimming took 3 bases from V and 5 from J; bases not matched to a gene: 12. CDR3 residues: CATSDQRLADKNNEQFF. In DNA form, the CDR3 reads TGTGCCACCAGTGATCAGAGGCTAGCGGATAAAAACAATGAGCAGTTCTTC.

The chain recombines TRBV27 with TRBJ2-7; 7 bases are shared with TRBD1. Losses at the gene ends were 5 bases for V and 0 bases for J; bases not matched to a gene: 7. The length of the CDR3 is 15 residues. Germline lookup yields CDR1 MNHEY and CDR2 SMNVEV (reference sequence). CDR3 sequence (DNA): TGTGCCAGCAGTACAGGGACAGTGCCCTCCTACGAGCAGTACTTC. It is translated as CASSTGTVPSYEQYF.

This clonotype came up once. The chain combines TRBV28 with TRBJ2-1, with TRBD2 matching 11 bases. V shed 4 bases and J 6 bases; nucleotides not matched to a gene: 5. The CDR3 spans 15 residues. Germline V CDR1 and CDR2: MDHEN, SYDVKM. The CDR3 nucleotides are TGTGCCAGCAGTTCGCTAGCGGGGGGCAGCAATGAGCAGTTCTTC. This gives the protein CASSSLAGGSNEQFF.

In this sample, this clonotype turned up many times. The rearrangement uses TRBV7-2 and TRBJ1-6; D perhaps matches TRBD1 (5 bases). Trimming shortened V by 5 bases and J by 5 bases, and 19 bases separated the two germline ends. Germline V CDR1 and CDR2: SGHTA, FQGNSA. The CDR3 extends over 17 amino acids. CDR3 amino acids: CASSPLPGGVNNSPLHF. CDR3 nucleotide sequence: TGTGCCAGCAGCCCCTTACCCGGGGGTGTGAATAATTCACCCCTCCACTTT.

This clonotype was counted many times. This chain links TRBV6-5 with TRBJ1-5, with TRBD1 matching 9 bases. V shed 6 bases, J shed 4 bases, and the junction held 7 bases outside the gene matches. Germline V gene lookup returns CDR1 MNHEY and CDR2 SVGAGI. CDR3 length equals 15 residues. The CDR3 protein is CASSMGQGINQPQHF. The DNA for the CDR3 is TGTGCCAGCAGCATGGGACAGGGTATTAATCAGCCCCAGCATTTT.

The CDR3, as DNA: TGTGCCAGCAGCTACGCCGGGACTAGCGGGGGAGCCCTAAGTGAGCAGTTCTTC. Translated: CASSYAGTSGGALSEQFF. J is TRBJ2-1 and V is TRBV5-4, with 14 bases that match TRBD2. The CDR3 extends over 18 amino acids. Germline V gives CDR1 SGHNT, CDR2 YYREEE (reference sequence). The trim removed 3 bases at V and 9 bases at J, leaving 14 bases unmatched.

The chain recombines TRBV27 with TRBJ2-3; the D gene is possibly TRBD2 (6 bases). V was trimmed by 3 bases and J by 8 bases, leaving 12 bases between them. The CDR3 sequence is 13 residues long. Germline V gene sequence: CDR1 MNHEY, CDR2 SMNVEV (reference sequence). The CDR3 nucleotides are TGTGCCAGCAGTTTCCTAGCGCGAGCTACGCAGTATTTT. Translated: CASSFLARATQYF.